The 25 T cell receptor beta chains listed next were all sequenced from one sample in a study of Ad26.COV2.S vaccination and SARS-CoV-2 variants. Measured with immunoSEQ multiplex PCR; TCRdb has only the in-frame clones, and not every one. The sample holds 400,000 to 500,000 clones; roughly nine tenths are singletons and the top ten take just over 2.5%. Treatment defined: about 20 received Ad26.COV2.S at low or high dose, single or two shots; 5 received placebo; per-sample allocation not given. Sampling took place 63 days after the first vaccine or placebo injection. The sequencing used peripheral blood, collected in a trial of Ad26.COV2.S vaccine versus placebo. These receptors came from a person between 18 and 65 years old who received the Ad26.COV2.S COVID-19 vaccine or a placebo.

This chain uses TRBV5-1 with TRBJ1-1; TRBD1 matches 8 bases. CDR1 is SGHRS and CDR2 is YFSETQ in the germline V gene. This CDR3 has 16 residues. With 2 bases clipped from V and 4 bases from J, the junction kept 10 bases outside the gene matches. The CDR3 nucleotides are TGCGCCAGCAGCTTTTTTCTCAGGGGGCCCAGCACTGAAGCTTTCTTT. This codes for CASSFFLRGPSTEAFF.

The DNA of the CDR3 is TGTGCCAGCAGCCAACCCTGGGACACAACCTACGAGCAGTACTTC. Translation gives CASSQPWDTTYEQYF. V and J are TRBV4-2 and TRBJ2-7; the D gene is possibly TRBD1 (6 bases). CDR1 is LGHNA and CDR2 is YNFKEQ in the germline V gene. Trimming cost V 2 bases and J 2 bases, with 13 bases left between them. The CDR3 runs 15 residues.

CDR3 nucleotides: TGTGCCAGCAGTGAAGGATGGGGGGAGAGCTCCTACGAGCAGTACGTC. It encodes CASSEGWGESSYEQYV. The chain is built from TRBV2 and TRBJ2-7; TRBD2 might be the D (6 bases). The ends were cut back, 1 base at V and 0 bases at J, with 13 bases in the middle. Germline V gives CDR1 SNHLY, CDR2 FYNNEI. This CDR3 region has 16 residues.

This clone came up once. CDR3 coding DNA: TGTGCCATCAGTGAGTCGTGGGCAAACACAGATACGCAGTATTTT. Translation gives CAISESWANTDTQYF. The chain employs TRBV10-3 and TRBJ2-3; unclear D gene. CDR1 is ENHRY and CDR2 is SYGVKD in the germline V gene. Trimming took 0 bases from V and 2 from J, leaving 9 bases between them. The CDR3 is 15 residues long.

A remark on this clone: One junction end disagrees with the germline gene, perhaps due to a read error. The rearrangement joins TRBV6-5 to TRBJ1-5; TRBD1 aligns across 9 bases. Germline CDR1 reads MNHEY; CDR2 reads SVGAGI. The CDR3 consists of 14 residues. CDR3 sequence: CASSRTGGKQPQHF. The CDR3 DNA reads as TGTGCCAGCAGTCGAACAGGGGGCAAGCAGCCCCAGCATTTT.

The genes are TRBV28 and TRBJ1-2; D uncertain. Germline CDR1 reads MDHEN; CDR2 reads SYDVKM. The CDR3 has 14 amino acids. Trimming took off 3 bases at V and 2 bases at J, with 10 bases between the two ends. CDR3 loop: CASSLGASNYGYTF. The CDR3, as DNA: TGTGCCAGCAGTTTGGGAGCGTCAAACTATGGCTACACCTTC.

The genes are TRBV5-6 and TRBJ1-3; D call uncertain. The CDR3 totals 15 residues. V was trimmed by 4 bases and J by 0 bases, leaving 11 bases between them. The germline V gene has CDR1 SGHDT and CDR2 YYEEEE. CDR3 sequence: CASSAGPYSGNTIYF. The CDR3 DNA is TGTGCCAGCAGCGCGGGCCCCTACTCTGGAAACACCATATATTTT.

The chain recombines TRBV3-1 (or the pseudogene TRBV3-2) with TRBJ2-1; D might be TRBD1 (5 bases). CDR3 size: 17 residues. Germline CDR1 is LGHDT and CDR2 is YNNKEL (reference sequence). Trimming pared 0 bases from V and 10 bases from J, leaving 22 bases between. The CDR3 reads CASSQEGQAKGWSEQFF. For the CDR3, the DNA is TGTGCCAGCAGCCAAGAAGGGCAGGCTAAGGGGTGGAGCGAGCAGTTCTTC.

This clone was seen just once. The chain recombines TRBV21-1 with TRBJ2-7; no check of the table's D call, TRBD1, against the DNA was made. TRBV21-1 is deemed a pseudogene. This CDR3 has 17 amino acids. In DNA form, the CDR3 reads TGTGCCAGCAGCACCACGGGGAGTTGGGGACAGGGTCACGAGCAGTACGTC. It encodes CASSTTGSWGQGHEQYV.

The V gene is TRBV28, the J gene TRBJ1-4; D unclear. CDR1 is MDHEN and CDR2 is SYDVKM in the germline V gene. The CDR3 contains 15 residues. V was clipped by 5 bases and J by 8 bases, with 18 bases between them. The CDR3 sequence is CASSPTGPLEEKLFF. In nucleotides, the CDR3 is TGTGCCAGCAGTCCCACCGGCCCTTTGGAAGAAAAACTGTTTTTT.

The chain carries TRBV18 and TRBJ2-7; D gene uncertain. V shed 0 bases and J shed 4 bases, with 13 bases lying between them. This CDR3 contains 15 residues. Germline V gene lookup returns CDR1 KGHSH and CDR2 LQKENI. The CDR3 protein is CASSPPSPHPYEQYF. The CDR3 coding sequence is TGTGCCAGCTCACCACCGAGCCCGCATCCGTACGAGCAGTACTTC.

This clone came up once. This chain links TRBV5-1 with TRBJ2-3; tentatively, D is TRBD1 or TRBD2 (5 bases each). The CDR3 length is 13 residues. The germline V and J ends were trimmed by 2 bases and 2 bases, with 6 bases remaining between them. Germline loops: CDR1 SGHRS, CDR2 YFSETQ. The CDR3 spells CASSFGATDTQYF. CDR3 DNA sequence: TGCGCCAGCAGCTTCGGGGCCACAGATACGCAGTATTTT.

This clone was seen once. The chain is built from TRBV13 and TRBJ1-1, with no clear D. Per germline, CDR1 PRHDT and CDR2 FYEKMQ (reference sequence). Trimming took 7 bases from V and 5 from J, leaving 17 bases between them. This CDR3 is 14 amino acids long. CDR3 residues: CASTKLIVETEAFF. CDR3 DNA: TGTGCCAGCACCAAGCTGATAGTGGAAACTGAAGCTTTCTTT.

V is TRBV7-3 and J is TRBJ2-7; maybe TRBD1 (6 bases). V dropped 6 bases and J dropped 5 bases, with 23 bases sitting between them. The CDR3 is 16 amino acids. In germline, CDR1 is SGHTA, CDR2 FQGTGA. The chain's CDR3 is CASSYSRGFCRHEQYF. Here the CDR3 DNA reads TGTGCCAGCAGTTACAGTAGGGGGTTCTGTCGGCACGAGCAGTACTTC.

The chain combines TRBV14 with TRBJ2-1; TRBD2 is a possible D gene (6 bases). CDR3 size: 17 residues. Per the germline V gene, CDR1 is SGHDN and CDR2 is FVKESK. V lost 0 bases and J lost 5, with 17 bases in between. CDR3 loop: CASSQDRGVGTDNEQFF. The CDR3 nucleotides are TGTGCCAGCAGCCAAGATAGAGGGGTGGGGACTGACAATGAGCAGTTCTTC.

This clone was seen a few times. The gene calls are TRBV2 and TRBJ2-1; 7 bases map to TRBD1. CDR1 and CDR2 from the germline V gene are SNHLY and FYNNEI. The CDR3 sequence is 14 residues long. Trimming took 6 bases from V and 0 from J; bases not matched to a gene: 2. CDR3 in amino acids: CASSWDSSYNEQFF. CDR3 in DNA: TGTGCCAGCAGCTGGGACAGCTCCTACAATGAGCAGTTCTTC.

The chain has TRBV2 and TRBJ1-4; TRBD1 might be the D (6 bases). Germline CDR1 and CDR2: SNHLY and FYNNEI. With 6 bases removed from V and 8 bases from J, the gap between germline ends came to 10 bases. CDR3 length: 12 amino acids. The CDR3 DNA reads as TGTGCCAGCAGGTTCAGGGGCGAAAAACTGTTTTTT. This codes for CASRFRGEKLFF.

This clone has only a few counts. Written as DNA, the CDR3 is TGTGCCAGCAGCCAATCCAGCGGGAAAGAGACCCAGTACTTC. Protein product: CASSQSSGKETQYF. J is TRBJ2-5 and V is TRBV5-5; 7 nucleotides agree with TRBD2. CDR1 and CDR2 (germline): SGHKS, YYEKEE (reference sequence). The CDR3 loop spans 14 amino acids. V lost 4 bases and J lost 3; bases outside the gene matches: 6.

This clone was seen a single time. V is TRBV24-1 and J is TRBJ2-5, with TRBD1 identical over 7 bases. CDR1 is KGHDR and CDR2 is SFDVKD in the germline V gene. V dropped 6 bases and J dropped 1; count of bases not matched to a gene: 7. This CDR3 has 15 amino acids. The CDR3: CATSTGQVGQETQYF. CDR3 coding DNA: TGTGCCACCAGTACCGGACAGGTGGGCCAAGAGACCCAGTACTTC.

The rearrangement links TRBV6-5 to TRBJ1-1, with D unclear. The CDR3 totals 14 residues. Trimming took 5 bases from V and 4 from J, leaving 14 bases between them. The germline gives CDR1 MNHEY, CDR2 SVGAGI. CDR3 sequence: CASSHLFVSTEAFF. As DNA, the CDR3 is TGTGCCAGCAGTCACCTCTTCGTTTCCACTGAAGCTTTCTTT.

This clone has just a few counts. The chain couples TRBV6-2 or TRBV6-3 to TRBJ2-7; D is ambiguous. Germline CDR1 is MNHEY and CDR2 is SVGEGT. The CDR3 is made up of 11 amino acids. Between the trimmed V and J ends, which lost 5 bases and 6 bases, there was a span of 8 bases. The CDR3 sequence: CASSQWSEQYF. CDR3 bases: TGTGCCAGCAGTCAATGGTCCGAGCAGTACTTC.

The chain employs TRBV2 and TRBJ2-7; 8 positions agree with TRBD2. CDR1 is SNHLY and CDR2 is FYNNEI in the germline V gene. This CDR3 is 16 amino acids long. V shed 0 bases and J 3 bases; nucleotides not matched to a gene: 7. The CDR3 DNA is TGTGCCAGCAGTGAAGCGGGCGCTAGCGGGTACTACGAGCAGTACGTC. Translated: CASSEAGASGYYEQYV.

The chain couples TRBV5-1 to TRBJ2-5; a possible D gene is TRBD2 (6 bases). Germline V gene sequence: CDR1 SGHRS, CDR2 YFSETQ. The CDR3 runs to 17 residues. Trimming shortened V by 1 base and J by 0 bases, and 16 bases separated the two germline ends. The CDR3 sequence is CASSLPPGVTYQETQYF. CDR3 nucleotides: TGCGCCAGCAGCTTGCCCCCGGGGGTGACTTACCAAGAGACCCAGTACTTC.

This chain joins TRBV12-5 and TRBJ2-1, with D perhaps matching TRBD2 (6 bases). The CDR3 consists of 14 residues. The germline V gene encodes CDR1 LGHNT and CDR2 FRNRAP. V lost 5 bases, J lost 7 bases, and 15 bases lay in between. CDR3 DNA sequence: TGTGCTAGTGGTGACCCCCTCCGGGGGAATGAGCAGTTCTTC. This codes for CASGDPLRGNEQFF.

This chain uses TRBV27 with TRBJ1-2, with 7 bases that match TRBD1. Trimming took 1 base from V and 3 from J; bases not matched to a gene: 8. Germline V gene data show CDR1 as MNHEY and CDR2 as SMNVEV (reference sequence). This CDR3 region has 16 residues. The CDR3 coding sequence is TGTGCCAGCAGTTTATTGGGGTCTGGGACAGACTATGGCTACACCTTC. Amino acid sequence: CASSLLGSGTDYGYTF.